This T cell receptor beta chain derives from a study of T cell responses to AZD1222 COVID-19 vaccine (dated by TCRdb to 2020 to 2023). Background on the whole study: A total of 233 trial participants underwent TCR sequencing, of whom 200 to 220 received two doses of AZD1222 and some 25 received two doses of the MenACWY control vaccine. Enrollment into the trials was organized by age into subgroups of 18-55, 56-69 and 70-plus years, and those subgroups contained roughly 150, 30 and 60 TCR-sequenced participants, respectively. General conclusions and limits of the study: After two AZD1222 doses, spike-specific TCR breadth and depth were significantly higher than at day 0 and than in MenACWY recipients. No day 14 peak-response samples were available, so repertoires were characterized only after the peak T cell response. Epitopes outside the regions mutated in the B.1.351 and B.1.1.7 variants were reportedly recognized by nearly half of the unique spike-specific TCRs. The vaccine-associated CD4 TCRs covered the entire spike protein, and the dominant responses fell in regions 160-218 and 743-854. Participants were mostly white British and included more females than males, and it was suggested by the authors that clonal diversity may have been underestimated. Conclusions about previously exposed vaccinees are limited, since just a handful of AZD1222 recipients were seropositive for SARS-CoV-2 at baseline. In the small 56-69-year group, the increase in depth fell short of significance, most likely because of low power.

The CDR3 regions of human TCRbeta chains were analyzed by immunosequencing. As for the original processing: TCRs in the repertoires were compared against a reference library of SARS-CoV-2-specific TCRs that had been generated with the MIRA antigen-specificity platform. Breadth was defined as the fraction of unique TCRs that were SARS-CoV-2-associated, and depth was defined as the fraction of total T cells that were SARS-CoV-2-associated. Using the MIRA data, every spike-specific TCR was mapped to the spike region that the TCR reacted to and assigned to either a CD4 or a CD8 class. Log10-transformed breadth and depth values were compared by one-way ANOVA with Sidak's multiple comparisons tests. Imported from immuneACCESS, the table was reduced by TCRdb to in-frame sequences with V and J called. These copies leave out some clones; in studies compared against another copy, an unresolved V gene accounts for under half, and the cause of the remainder is not known. V, J and clone size reflect that table, while D and trimming were determined from the DNA. Counted in this sample were around 66,000 clones; approximately 79% of them appeared once. About a quarter of the sample comes from the top ten.

Cut back by 7 bases and 1 base, the V and J ends lie 13 bases apart. CDR1 and CDR2 are read off the germline V gene (reference sequence) as MNHEY and SMNVEV. The CDR3 has 14 amino acids, counting the end cysteine and phenylalanine. CDR3 DNA only is kept here, 42 bases in frame from base 1. Explained via the paper, the time point label denotes: baseline before first vaccination. Reading the label with the study, this specimen's treatment or condition is: meningococcal conjugate vaccine given as trial control. Vaccinee samples came from UK trials COV001 and COV002, including a single-blind randomized controlled phase 2/3 trial of AZD1222 (ChAdOx1 nCoV-19) in healthy adults. For TCRbeta chain sequencing, PBMC samples from trial participants were taken at day 0 and at day 28 after the second dose. In the case of this clone: Its antigen is still unknown. Base-call qualities are not available, and no considerably larger clone is one nucleotide away.

The V and J genes are TRBV27 and TRBJ1-1; TRBD1 is possibly the D segment (6 matching bases). Sequences were derived from peripheral blood, sampled on day 0 of MenACWY control vaccination. The sequence derives from an adult in good health. The CDR3 protein: CASTTDRRNTEAFF. The nucleotide sequence reads as follows: TGTGCCAGCACCACCGACAGGAGGAACACTGAAGCTTTCTTT.